Here is one TCR beta chain with its context. What it recognizes is unknown. Profiled with immunoSEQ multiplex PCR; TCRdb holds only in-frame clones, not every one. The sample has about 15,000 clones; more than 60% are singletons. The data stem from a study of chemoradiotherapy in HPV16-positive cancers. For the study at large: A couple of HPV16-positive patients' cells yielded candidate HPV-specific clones and common motifs. Broader study findings: Functional assays defining HPV-specific T cells used only a couple of HPV16-positive patients.

Repertoires were sampled repeatedly during chemoradiotherapy. This sequence was found in a human donor with HPV-associated anogenital cancer. The specimen was collected from a patient who underwent chemoradiotherapy.

The CDR3: CAISEYSTGNGYTF. The CDR3 DNA reads TGTGCCATCAGTGAGTACTCTACAGGGAACGGCTACACCTTC. This chain connects TRBV10-3 to TRBJ1-2, with D possibly matching TRBD1 (6 bases). Germline V gene lookup returns CDR1 ENHRY and CDR2 SYGVKD. The CDR3 is 14 residues long. Trimming removed 1 base from V and 8 bases from J, with 14 bases in between.